This entry is about one T cell receptor (beta chain). The sample comes from a study of blood T cell repertoires in COVID-19. Looking at the study overall: Samples taken during acute and convalescent COVID-19 were collected in the United States, Italy and Spain. PBMCs, B-cell-depleted T cells, or T cells provided the cDNA or gDNA that made up the material.

Original analysis: Amplified reference gene primers provided the basis for estimating nucleated cell counts. Libraries were prepared by immunoSEQ multiplex PCR; TCRdb keeps only in-frame clonotypes and omits some of them. The DNA was the basis for D and trimming; V, J and clone size are from that table. The table records 70,000 to 95,000 clones, around 84% of them present only once. The length of the CDR3 is 17 residues. With V trimmed by 3 bases and J by 0 bases, 10 bases remained unmatched. Germline V gene sequence: CDR1 MRHNA, CDR2 SNTAGT. The sequencing sample was made of peripheral blood. This chain connects TRBV6-4 to TRBJ2-7; 8 nucleotides line up with TRBD1. The receptor was derived from a woman aged 45-59 years with acute or convalescent COVID-19. The CDR3 DNA sequence: TGTGCCAGCAGTGAGGACAGGGTACGGGCCCACTCCTACGAGCAGTACTTC. Translating gives CASSEDRVRAHSYEQYF.